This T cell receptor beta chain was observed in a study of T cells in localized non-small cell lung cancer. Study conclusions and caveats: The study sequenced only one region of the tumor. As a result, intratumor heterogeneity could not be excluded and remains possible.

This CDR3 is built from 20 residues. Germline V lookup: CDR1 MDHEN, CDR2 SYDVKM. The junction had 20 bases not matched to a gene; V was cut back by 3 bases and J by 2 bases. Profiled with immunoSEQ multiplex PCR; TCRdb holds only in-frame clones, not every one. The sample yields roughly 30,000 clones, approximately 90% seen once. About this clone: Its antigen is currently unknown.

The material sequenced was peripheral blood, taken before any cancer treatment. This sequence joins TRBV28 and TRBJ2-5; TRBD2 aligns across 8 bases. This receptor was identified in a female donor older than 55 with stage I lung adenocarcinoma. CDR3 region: CASSFDPSSDPGRDQETQYF. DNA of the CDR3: TGTGCCAGCAGTTTCGACCCTTCTAGCGACCCCGGGAGGGATCAAGAGACCCAGTACTTC.